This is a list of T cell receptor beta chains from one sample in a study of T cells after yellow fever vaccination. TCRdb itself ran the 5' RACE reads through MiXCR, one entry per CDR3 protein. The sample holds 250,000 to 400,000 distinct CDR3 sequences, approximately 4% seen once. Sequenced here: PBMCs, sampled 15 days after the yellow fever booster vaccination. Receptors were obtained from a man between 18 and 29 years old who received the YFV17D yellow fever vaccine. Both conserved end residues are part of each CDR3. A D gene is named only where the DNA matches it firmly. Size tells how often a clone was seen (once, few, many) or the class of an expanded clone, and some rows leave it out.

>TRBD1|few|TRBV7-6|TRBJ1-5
CASSSTGGISNQPQHF
TGTGCCAGCAGTTCTACAGGGGGAATTAGCAATCAGCCCCAGCATTTT
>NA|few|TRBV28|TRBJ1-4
CASSSSNEKLFF
TGTGCCAGCAGTTCCTCTAATGAAAAACTGTTTTTT
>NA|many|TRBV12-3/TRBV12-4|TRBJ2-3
CASSGGRTDTQYF
TGTGCCAGCAGTGGGGGCAGAACAGATACGCAGTATTTT
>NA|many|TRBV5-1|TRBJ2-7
CASSVTGDLSYEQYF
TGCGCCAGCAGCGTCACAGGCGACCTATCCTACGAGCAGTACTTC
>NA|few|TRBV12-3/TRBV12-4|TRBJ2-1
CASSLAVLYNEQFF
TGTGCCAGCAGTTTAGCGGTGCTCTACAATGAGCAGTTCTTC
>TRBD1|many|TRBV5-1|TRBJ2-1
CASSSGTGGFNNEQFF
TGCGCCAGCAGCTCCGGGACAGGGGGCTTCAACAATGAGCAGTTCTTC
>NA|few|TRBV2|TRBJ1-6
CASSEDDSPLHF
TGTGCCAGCAGTGAAGATGATTCACCCCTCCACTTT
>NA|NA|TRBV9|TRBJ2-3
CASSLEGQTTSTDTQYF
TGTGCCAGCAGTCTTGAGGGGCAGACTACTAGCACAGATACGCAGTATTTT
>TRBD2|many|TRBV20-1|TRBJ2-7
CSAPNPGLAGDEQYF
TGCAGTGCACCTAACCCCGGACTAGCTGGAGACGAGCAGTACTTC
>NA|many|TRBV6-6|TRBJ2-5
CASSQGPEQETQYF
TGTGCCAGCAGTCAGGGGCCAGAACAAGAGACCCAGTACTTC
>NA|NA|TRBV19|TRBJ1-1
CASSPKASTVFMNTEAFF
TGTGCCAGTAGTCCAAAAGCGTCGACGGTATTTATGAACACTGAAGCTTTCTTT
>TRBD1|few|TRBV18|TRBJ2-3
CASSPNRGKSVTQYF
TGTGCCAGCTCACCAAACAGGGGAAAGTCTGTTACGCAGTATTTT
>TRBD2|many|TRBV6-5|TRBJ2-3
CASSYSRSSGGADTQYF
TGTGCCAGCAGTTACTCGAGGTCTAGCGGGGGGGCAGATACGCAGTATTTT
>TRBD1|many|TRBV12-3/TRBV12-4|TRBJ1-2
CASSRDRGKGGYTF
TGTGCCAGCAGTCGGGACAGGGGGAAAGGTGGCTACACCTTC
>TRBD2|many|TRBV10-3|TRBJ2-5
CAISVGGSRETQYF
TGTGCCATCAGTGTCGGGGGGTCTAGGGAGACCCAGTACTTC
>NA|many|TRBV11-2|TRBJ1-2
CASSHDDTGHGYTF
TGTGCCAGCAGCCACGACGATACAGGGCATGGCTACACCTTC
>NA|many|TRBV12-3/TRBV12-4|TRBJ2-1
CASTFGNSDEQFF
TGTGCCAGCACTTTTGGGAATTCCGATGAGCAGTTCTTC
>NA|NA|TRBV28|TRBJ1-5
CASSLPGSRVSQPQHF
TGTGCCAGCAGCCTGCCCGGGTCGAGGGTGAGTCAGCCCCAGCATTTT
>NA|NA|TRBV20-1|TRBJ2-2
CSARGIVTSIAGELFF
TGCAGTGCTAGGGGGATTGTTACCTCAATCGCCGGGGAGCTGTTTTTT
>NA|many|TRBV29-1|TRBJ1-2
CSVAGGYTF
TGCAGCGTTGCGGGCGGCTACACCTTC
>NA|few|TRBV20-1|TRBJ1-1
CSARGSEAFF
TGCAGTGCTAGAGGGAGTGAAGCTTTCTTT
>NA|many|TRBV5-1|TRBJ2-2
CASSRYWGTGELFF
TGCGCCAGCAGCCGGTACTGGGGCACCGGGGAGCTGTTTTTT
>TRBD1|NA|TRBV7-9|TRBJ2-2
CASSHRDRRPTGELFF
TGTGCCAGCAGCCACAGGGACAGGAGACCCACCGGGGAGCTGTTTTTT
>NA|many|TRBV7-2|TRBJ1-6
CASSFDKGYSPLHF
TGTGCCAGCAGCTTCGACAAAGGGTATTCACCCCTCCACTTT
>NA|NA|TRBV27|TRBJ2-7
CASSPDGYEQYF
TGTGCCAGCAGTCCCGATGGGTACGAGCAGTACTTC
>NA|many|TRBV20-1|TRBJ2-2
CSARDRRNTGELFF
TGCAGTGCTAGAGATCGGCGGAACACCGGGGAGCTGTTTTTT
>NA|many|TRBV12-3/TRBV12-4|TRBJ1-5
CASSLGEQQPQHF
TGTGCCAGCAGTTTGGGGGAACAGCAGCCCCAGCATTTT
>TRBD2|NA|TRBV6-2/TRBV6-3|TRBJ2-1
CASRVERGGTDEQFF
TGTGCCAGCAGAGTAGAGCGGGGAGGTACGGATGAGCAGTTCTTC
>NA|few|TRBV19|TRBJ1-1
CASSIGDQGTEAFF
TGTGCCAGTAGTATAGGAGACCAGGGCACTGAAGCTTTCTTT
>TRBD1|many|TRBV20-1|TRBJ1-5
CSATGGNNQPQHF
TGCAGTGCTACAGGGGGTAACAATCAGCCCCAGCATTTT
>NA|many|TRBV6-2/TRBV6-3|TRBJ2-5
CASNRRQAGGTQYF
TGTGCCAGCAACCGTCGACAGGCCGGGGGGACCCAGTACTTC
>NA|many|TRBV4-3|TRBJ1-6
CASSQERAVYNSPLHF
TGCGCCAGCAGCCAAGAGAGGGCAGTTTATAATTCACCCCTCCACTTT
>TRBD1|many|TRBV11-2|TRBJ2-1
CASSPRDSTVTTYNEQFF
TGTGCCAGCAGCCCGAGGGACAGCACCGTGACAACCTACAATGAGCAGTTCTTC
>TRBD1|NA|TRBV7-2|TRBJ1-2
CASSPQTGANYGYTF
TGTGCCAGCAGCCCCCAGACAGGGGCTAACTATGGCTACACCTTC
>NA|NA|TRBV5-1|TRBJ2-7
CASSTDSFSYEQYF
TGCGCCAGCAGCACTGACAGCTTTTCCTACGAGCAGTACTTC
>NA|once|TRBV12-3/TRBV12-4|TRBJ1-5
CASSPDTSTQPQHF
TGTGCCAGCAGTCCAGACACTAGCACTCAGCCCCAGCATTTT
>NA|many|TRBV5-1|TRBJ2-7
CASSPVYGEYEQYF
TGCGCCAGCAGCCCCGTTTACGGGGAGTACGAGCAGTACTTC
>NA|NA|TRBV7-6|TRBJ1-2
CASSETGSVYGYTF
TGTGCCAGCAGCGAAACAGGGTCTGTCTATGGCTACACCTTC
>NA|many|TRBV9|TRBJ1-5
CASSVGDGLGPQHF
TGTGCCAGCAGCGTAGGCGACGGACTTGGGCCCCAGCATTTT
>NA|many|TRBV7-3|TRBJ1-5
CASSLTPSDQPQHF
TGTGCCAGCAGCTTAACGCCCTCTGATCAGCCCCAGCATTTT
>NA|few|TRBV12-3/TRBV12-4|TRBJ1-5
CASSTQGHQPQHF
TGTGCCAGCAGTACACAGGGACATCAGCCCCAGCATTTT